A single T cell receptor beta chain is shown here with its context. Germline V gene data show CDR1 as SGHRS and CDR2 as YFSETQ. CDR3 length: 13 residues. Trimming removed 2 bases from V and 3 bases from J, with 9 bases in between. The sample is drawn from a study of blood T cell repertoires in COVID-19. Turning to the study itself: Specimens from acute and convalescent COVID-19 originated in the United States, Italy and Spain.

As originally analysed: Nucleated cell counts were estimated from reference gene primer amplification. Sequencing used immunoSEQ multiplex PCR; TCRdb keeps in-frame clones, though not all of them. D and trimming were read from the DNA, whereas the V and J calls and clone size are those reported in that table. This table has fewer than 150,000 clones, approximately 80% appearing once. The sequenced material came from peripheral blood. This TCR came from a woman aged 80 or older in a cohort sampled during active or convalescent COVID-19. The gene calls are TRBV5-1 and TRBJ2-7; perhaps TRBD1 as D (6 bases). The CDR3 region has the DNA TGCGCCAGCAGCTTACAGGGATACTACGAGCAGTACTTC. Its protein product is CASSLQGYYEQYF.